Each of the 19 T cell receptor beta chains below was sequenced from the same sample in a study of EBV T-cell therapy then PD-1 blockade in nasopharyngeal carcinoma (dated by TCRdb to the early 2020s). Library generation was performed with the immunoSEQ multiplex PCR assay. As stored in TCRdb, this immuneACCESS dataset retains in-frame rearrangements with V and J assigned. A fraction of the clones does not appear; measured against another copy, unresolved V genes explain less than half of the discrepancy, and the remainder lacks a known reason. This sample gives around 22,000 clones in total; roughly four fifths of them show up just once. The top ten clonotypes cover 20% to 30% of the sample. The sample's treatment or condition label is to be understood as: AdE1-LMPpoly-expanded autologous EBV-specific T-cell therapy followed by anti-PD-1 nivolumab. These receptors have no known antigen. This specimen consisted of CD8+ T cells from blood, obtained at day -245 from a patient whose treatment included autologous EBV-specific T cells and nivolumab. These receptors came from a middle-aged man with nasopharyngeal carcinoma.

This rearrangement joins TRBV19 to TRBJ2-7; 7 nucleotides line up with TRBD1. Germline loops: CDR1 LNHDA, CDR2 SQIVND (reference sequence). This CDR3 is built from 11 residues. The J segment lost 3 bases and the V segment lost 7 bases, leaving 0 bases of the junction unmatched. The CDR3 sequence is CASTGGYEQYF. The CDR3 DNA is TGTGCCAGTACAGGGGGCTACGAGCAGTACTTC.

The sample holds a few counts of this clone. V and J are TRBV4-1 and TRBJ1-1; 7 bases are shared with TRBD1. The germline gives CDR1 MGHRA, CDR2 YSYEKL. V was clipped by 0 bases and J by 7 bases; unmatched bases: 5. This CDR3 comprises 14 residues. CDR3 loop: CASSQERQGIEAFF. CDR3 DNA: TGCGCCAGCAGCCAAGAAAGACAGGGAATTGAAGCTTTCTTT.

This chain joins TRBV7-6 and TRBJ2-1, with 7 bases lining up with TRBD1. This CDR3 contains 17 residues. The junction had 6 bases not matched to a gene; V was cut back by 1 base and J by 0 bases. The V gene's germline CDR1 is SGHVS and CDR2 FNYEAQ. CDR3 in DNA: TGTGCCAGCAGCTTAGTGGACAGGCCAAGCTCCTACAATGAGCAGTTCTTC. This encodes CASSLVDRPSSYNEQFF.

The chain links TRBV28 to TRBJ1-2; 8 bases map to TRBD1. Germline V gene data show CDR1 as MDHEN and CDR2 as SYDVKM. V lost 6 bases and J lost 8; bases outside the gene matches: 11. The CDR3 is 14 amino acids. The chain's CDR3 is CASSWTGTLEGYTF. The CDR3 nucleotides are TGTGCCAGCAGCTGGACAGGGACTTTAGAGGGCTACACCTTC.

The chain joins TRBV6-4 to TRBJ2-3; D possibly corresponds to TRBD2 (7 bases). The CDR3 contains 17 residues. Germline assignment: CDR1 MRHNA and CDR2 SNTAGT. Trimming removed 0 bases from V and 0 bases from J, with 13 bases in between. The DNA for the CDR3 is TGTGCCAGCAGTGACTCCGTAGGGGGGGGAAGCACAGATACGCAGTATTTT. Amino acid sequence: CASSDSVGGGSTDTQYF.

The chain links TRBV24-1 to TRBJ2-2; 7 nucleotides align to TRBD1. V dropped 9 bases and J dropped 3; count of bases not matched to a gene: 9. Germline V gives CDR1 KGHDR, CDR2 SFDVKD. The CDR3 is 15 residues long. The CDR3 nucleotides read TGTGCCACCGATCCGGGACAGAAATACACCGGGGAGCTGTTTTTT. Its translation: CATDPGQKYTGELFF.

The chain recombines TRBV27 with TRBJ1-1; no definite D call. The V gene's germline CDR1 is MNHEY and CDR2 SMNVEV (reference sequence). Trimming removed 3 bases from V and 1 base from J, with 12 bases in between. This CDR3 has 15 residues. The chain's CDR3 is CASSFRLLGNTEAFF. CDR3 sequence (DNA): TGTGCCAGCAGTTTTAGACTCCTTGGGAACACTGAAGCTTTCTTT.

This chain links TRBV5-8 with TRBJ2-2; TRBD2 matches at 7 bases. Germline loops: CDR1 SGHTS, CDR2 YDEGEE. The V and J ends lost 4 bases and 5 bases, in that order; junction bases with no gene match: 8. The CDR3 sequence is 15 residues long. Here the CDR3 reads CASSILAVGTGELFF. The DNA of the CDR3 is TGTGCCAGCAGCATTCTAGCGGTTGGGACCGGGGAGCTGTTTTTT.

CDR3 nucleotide sequence: TGTGCCATCAGTGAAGGGTACCAAAGTTACCTAAACTATGGCTACACCTTC. Its protein is CAISEGYQSYLNYGYTF. The chain recombines TRBV10-3 with TRBJ1-2; D is unclear. Germline loops: CDR1 ENHRY, CDR2 SYGVKD. The CDR3 contains 17 residues. The V gene lost 3 bases and the J gene lost 2 bases, with 19 bases spanning the gap.

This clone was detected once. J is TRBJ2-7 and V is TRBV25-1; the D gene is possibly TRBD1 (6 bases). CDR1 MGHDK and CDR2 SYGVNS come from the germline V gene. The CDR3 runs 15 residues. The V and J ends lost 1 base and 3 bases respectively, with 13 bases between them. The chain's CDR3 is CASSEFGRGLYEQYF. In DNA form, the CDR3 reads TGTGCCAGCAGTGAATTCGGCAGGGGTCTCTACGAGCAGTACTTC.

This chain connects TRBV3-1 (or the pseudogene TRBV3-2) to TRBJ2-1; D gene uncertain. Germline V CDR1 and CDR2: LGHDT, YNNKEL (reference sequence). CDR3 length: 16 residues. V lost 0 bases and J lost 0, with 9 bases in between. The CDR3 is CASSQDYVSSYNEQFF. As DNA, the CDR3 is TGTGCCAGCAGCCAAGACTATGTCAGCTCCTACAATGAGCAGTTCTTC.

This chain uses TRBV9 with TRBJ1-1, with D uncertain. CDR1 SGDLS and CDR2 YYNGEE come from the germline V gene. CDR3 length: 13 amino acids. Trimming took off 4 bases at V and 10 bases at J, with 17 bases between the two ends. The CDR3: CASSPRESPRAFF. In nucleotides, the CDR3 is TGTGCCAGCAGCCCTCGGGAGTCCCCCAGAGCTTTCTTT. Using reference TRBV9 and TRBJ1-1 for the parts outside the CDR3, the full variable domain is DSGVTQTPKHLITATGQRVTLRCSPRSGDLSVYWYQQSLDQGLQFLIQYYNGEERAKGNILERFSAQQFPDLHSELNLSSLELGDSALYFCASSPRESPRAFFGQGTRLTVV.

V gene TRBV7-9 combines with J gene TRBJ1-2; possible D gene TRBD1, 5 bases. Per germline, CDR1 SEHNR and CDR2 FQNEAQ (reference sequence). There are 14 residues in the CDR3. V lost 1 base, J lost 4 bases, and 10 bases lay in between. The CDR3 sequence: CASSLEAGVYGYTF. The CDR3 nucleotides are TGTGCCAGCAGCTTAGAGGCGGGGGTCTATGGCTACACCTTC.

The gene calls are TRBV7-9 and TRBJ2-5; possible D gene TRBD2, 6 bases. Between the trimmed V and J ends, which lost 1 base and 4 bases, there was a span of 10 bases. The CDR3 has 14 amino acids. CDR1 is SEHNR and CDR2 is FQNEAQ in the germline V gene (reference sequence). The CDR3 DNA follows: TGTGCCAGCAGCTTAGTTGACGGGAGAGAGACCCAGTACTTC. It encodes CASSLVDGRETQYF.

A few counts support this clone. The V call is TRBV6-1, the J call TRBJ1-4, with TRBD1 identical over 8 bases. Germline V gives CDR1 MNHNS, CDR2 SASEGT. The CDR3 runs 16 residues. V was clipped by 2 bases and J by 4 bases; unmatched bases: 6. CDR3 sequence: CASSETGGLGNEKLFF. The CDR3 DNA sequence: TGTGCCAGCAGTGAAACAGGGGGGCTAGGTAATGAAAAACTGTTTTTT.

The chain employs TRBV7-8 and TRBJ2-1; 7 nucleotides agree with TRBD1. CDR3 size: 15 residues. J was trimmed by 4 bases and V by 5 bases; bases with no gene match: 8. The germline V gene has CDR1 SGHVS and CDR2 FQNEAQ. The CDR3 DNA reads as TGTGCCAGCAGCCGCCCGGGGACAGTATACAATGAGCAGTTCTTC. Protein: CASSRPGTVYNEQFF.

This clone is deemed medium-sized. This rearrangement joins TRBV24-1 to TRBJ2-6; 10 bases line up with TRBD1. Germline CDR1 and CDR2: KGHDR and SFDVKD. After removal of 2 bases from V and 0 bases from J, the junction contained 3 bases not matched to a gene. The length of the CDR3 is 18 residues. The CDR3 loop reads CATSDSGTGDSGANVLTF. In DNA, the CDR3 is TGTGCCACCAGTGATTCGGGGACAGGGGACTCTGGGGCCAACGTCCTGACTTTC.

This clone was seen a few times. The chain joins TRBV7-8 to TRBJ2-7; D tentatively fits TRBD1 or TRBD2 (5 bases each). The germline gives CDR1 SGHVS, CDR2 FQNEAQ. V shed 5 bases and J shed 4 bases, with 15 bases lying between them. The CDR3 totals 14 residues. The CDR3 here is CASSPRESGYEQYF. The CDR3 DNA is TGTGCCAGCAGCCCCAGGGAGTCGGGATACGAGCAGTACTTC.

The CDR3, as DNA: TGTGCCAGCAGTTACCGGGCCAACTACGAGCAGTACTTC. Its protein is CASSYRANYEQYF. The chain employs TRBV6-2 or TRBV6-3 and TRBJ2-7, with D unresolved. CDR1 and CDR2 from the germline V gene are MNHEY and SVGEGT. V was cut by 2 bases and J by 3 bases, with 8 bases left in between. The CDR3 is 13 residues long.